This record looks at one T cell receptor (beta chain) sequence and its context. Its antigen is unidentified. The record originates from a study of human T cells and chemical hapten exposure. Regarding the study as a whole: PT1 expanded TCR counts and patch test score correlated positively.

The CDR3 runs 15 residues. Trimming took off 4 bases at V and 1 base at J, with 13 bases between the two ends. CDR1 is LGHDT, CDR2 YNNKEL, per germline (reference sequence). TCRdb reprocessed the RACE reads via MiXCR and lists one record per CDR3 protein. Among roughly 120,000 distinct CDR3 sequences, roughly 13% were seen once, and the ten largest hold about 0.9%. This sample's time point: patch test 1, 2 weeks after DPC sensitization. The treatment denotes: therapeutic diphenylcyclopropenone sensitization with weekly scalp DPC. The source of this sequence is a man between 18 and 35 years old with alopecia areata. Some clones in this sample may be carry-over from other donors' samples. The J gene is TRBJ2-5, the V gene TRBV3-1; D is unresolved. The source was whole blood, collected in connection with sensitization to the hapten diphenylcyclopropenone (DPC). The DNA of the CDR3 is TGTGCCAGCAGCCCGACATTGGGGATCCAAGAGACCCAGTACTTC. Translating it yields CASSPTLGIQETQYF.